The present entry profiles one T cell receptor (beta chain) with its context. Its antigen is still unknown. CDR3 size: 17 residues. Germline CDR1 MNHEY, CDR2 SMNVEV (reference sequence). V lost 5 bases and J 2 bases, leaving 18 bases between the germline ends. The data were taken from a study of T cell responses to AZD1222 COVID-19 vaccine. Broader study findings: Regions left unmutated in variants are reportedly the target of nearly half of spike-specific TCRs. Clonal diversity was possibly underestimated; the donors were predominantly white British and more often female. Seropositivity was recorded at baseline in only a handful of AZD1222 recipients.

Clones were read by immunoSEQ multiplex PCR, and TCRdb kept only the in-frame ones, dropping some. The sample holds some 190,000 clones; about 92% are singletons and the top ten take approximately 1.5%. Sequencing used peripheral blood, obtained on day 0 of AZD1222 vaccination. This chain uses TRBV27 with TRBJ1-4, with a possible D match to TRBD1 (5 bases). The receptor was derived from an adult in good health. CDR3: CASSLRWRGPTNEKLFF. As DNA, the CDR3 is TGTGCCAGCAGTCTAAGGTGGAGGGGACCGACTAATGAAAAACTGTTTTTT.